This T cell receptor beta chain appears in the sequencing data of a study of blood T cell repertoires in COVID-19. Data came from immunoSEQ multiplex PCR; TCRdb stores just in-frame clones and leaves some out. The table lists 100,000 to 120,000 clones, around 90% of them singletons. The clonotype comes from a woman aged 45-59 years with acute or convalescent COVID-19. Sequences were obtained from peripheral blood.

As DNA, the CDR3 is TGTGCCAGCAGTTACCAGGGGGCTGGAAACACCATATATTTT. It yields the protein CASSYQGAGNTIYF. The J gene is TRBJ1-3, the V gene TRBV6-5; TRBD1 matches 7 bases. The germline gives CDR1 MNHEY, CDR2 SVGAGI. The V segment lost 2 bases and the J segment 2 bases; nucleotides outside the gene matches: 0. The CDR3 is 14 residues long.